This T cell receptor (beta chain) is from a study of T cell repertoires in cytomegalovirus infection. Study details: CMV infection and matching HLA type were both indicated by public TCR beta signatures.

CDR1 is SGHRS, CDR2 YFSETQ, per germline. The CDR3 sequence is 16 residues long. Trimming took off 4 bases at V and 0 bases at J, with 16 bases between the two ends. This clonotype was seen a few times. Its antigen is currently unknown. MiXCR, run by TCRdb on the reads, gives a single entry per CDR3 protein. The top ten hold about an eighth of the sample, which has about a million distinct CDR3 sequences, approximately 31% seen once. The source was cultured CD8+ T cells from PBMCs, collected from culture after CMV antigen stimulation. The TCR was taken from a human donor in good health (CMV status not recorded). Some clones in this sample may be carry-over from other donors' samples. The genes are TRBV5-1 and TRBJ1-2; TRBD1 might be the D (5 bases). This CDR3 reads CASSTDGTLANYGYTF. The DNA for the CDR3 is TGCGCCAGCAGCACGGACGGGACTCTGGCTAACTATGGCTACACCTTC.